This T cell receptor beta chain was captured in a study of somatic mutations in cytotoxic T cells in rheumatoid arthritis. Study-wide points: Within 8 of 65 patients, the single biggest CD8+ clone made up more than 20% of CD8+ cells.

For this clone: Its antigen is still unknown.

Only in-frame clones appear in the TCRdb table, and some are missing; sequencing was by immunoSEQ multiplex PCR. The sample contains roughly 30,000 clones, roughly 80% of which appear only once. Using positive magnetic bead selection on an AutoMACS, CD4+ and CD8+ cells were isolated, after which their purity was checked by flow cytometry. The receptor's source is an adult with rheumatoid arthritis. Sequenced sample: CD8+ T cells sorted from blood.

The CDR3 protein is CASSLVGRGSYEQYF. The CDR3 bases are TGTGCCAGCAGCTTGGTTGGCAGGGGTTCCTACGAGCAGTACTTC. The chain joins TRBV5-4 to TRBJ2-7; a weak D match, TRBD1 (6 bases). The CDR3 runs 15 residues. V was pared by 0 bases and J by 1 base, with 11 bases between. Germline V gives CDR1 SGHNT, CDR2 YYREEE (reference sequence).